The subject of this entry is one TCR beta chain. What it recognizes is unknown. The germline gives CDR1 SEHNR, CDR2 FQNEAQ (reference sequence). The CDR3 consists of 15 residues. V was shortened by 3 bases and J by 4 bases, with 13 bases between the two germline ends. This entry is derived from a study of T cells after yellow fever vaccination. A 5'RACE template-switching step, the method used to make TCR cDNA, added a universal primer site and UMIs. TCRdb ran MiXCR on the 5' RACE reads and lists one entry per CDR3 protein. The sample carries approximately 550,000 distinct CDR3 sequences, about a fifth recorded once. Study-level results: A small share of clonotypes appeared in both CD4 and CD8 compartments. Weaker, the secondary response had a peak occurring faster, on day 5 versus 15. Abundant clonotypes from the bulk population could contaminate FACS-sorted repertoires.

The receptor was isolated from a man in his thirties or forties who received the YFV17D yellow fever vaccine. This chain connects TRBV7-9 to TRBJ1-3; D is undetermined. The sequences come from PBMCs, collected 15 days after the yellow fever booster vaccination. The CDR3 loop reads CASSFLLESGNTIYF. Written as DNA, the CDR3 is TGTGCCAGCAGCTTTCTCTTAGAGAGCGGAAACACCATATATTTT. Full variable domain (outside the CDR3, taken from reference TRBV7-9 and TRBJ1-3): DTGVSQNPRHKITKRGQNVTFRCDPISEHNRLYWYRQTLGQGPEFLTYFQNEAQLEKSRLLSDRFSAERPKGSFSTLEIQRTEQGDSAMYLCASSFLLESGNTIYFGEGSWLTVV.